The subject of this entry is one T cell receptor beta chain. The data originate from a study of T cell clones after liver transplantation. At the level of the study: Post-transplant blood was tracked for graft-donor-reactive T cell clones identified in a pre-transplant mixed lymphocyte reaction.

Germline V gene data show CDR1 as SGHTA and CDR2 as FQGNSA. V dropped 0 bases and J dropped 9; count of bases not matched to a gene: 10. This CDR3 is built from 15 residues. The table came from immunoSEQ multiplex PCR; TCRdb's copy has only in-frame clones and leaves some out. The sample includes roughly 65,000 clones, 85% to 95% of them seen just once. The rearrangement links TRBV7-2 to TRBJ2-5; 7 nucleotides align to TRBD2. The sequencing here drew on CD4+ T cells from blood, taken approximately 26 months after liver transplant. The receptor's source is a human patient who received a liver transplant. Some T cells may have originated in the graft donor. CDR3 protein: CASSLAMAGASAQYF. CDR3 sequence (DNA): TGTGCCAGCAGCTTAGCTATGGCGGGAGCCTCGGCCCAGTACTTC. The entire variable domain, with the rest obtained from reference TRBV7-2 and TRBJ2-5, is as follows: GAGVSQSPSNKVTEKGKDVELRCDPISGHTALYWYRQSLGQGLEFLIYFQGNSAPDKSGLPSDRFSAERTGGSVSTLTIQRTQQEDSAVYLCASSLAMAGASAQYFGPGTRLLVL.